The present TCR beta chain was sequenced within a study of immune evolution from preneoplasia to lung adenocarcinoma. Germline V gene data show CDR1 as SGHKS and CDR2 as YYEKEE (reference sequence). There are 18 residues in the CDR3. V dropped 3 bases and J dropped 0 bases, with 20 bases sitting between them. Note on this clone: Its specificity is not known.

The method was immunoSEQ multiplex PCR; TCRdb's version includes in-frame clones alone and lacks a portion of them. The sample shows approximately 10,000 clones, roughly three quarters of them seen only once. Study-wide results and caveats: Later-stage lesions seemingly showed higher T cell density and diversity than normal lung. KRAS-mutant nodules had the highest T cell clonality.

The source is a donor older than 65 with lung adenocarcinoma. V usage is TRBV5-5 and J usage is TRBJ2-3; possibly TRBD1 for D (6 bases). Input material: FFPE minimally invasive lung adenocarcinoma tissue. CDR3 region: CASSSSGQRGVSTDTQYF. CDR3 sequence (DNA): TGTGCCAGCAGCTCTAGTGGACAGAGGGGAGTTAGCACAGATACGCAGTATTTT.